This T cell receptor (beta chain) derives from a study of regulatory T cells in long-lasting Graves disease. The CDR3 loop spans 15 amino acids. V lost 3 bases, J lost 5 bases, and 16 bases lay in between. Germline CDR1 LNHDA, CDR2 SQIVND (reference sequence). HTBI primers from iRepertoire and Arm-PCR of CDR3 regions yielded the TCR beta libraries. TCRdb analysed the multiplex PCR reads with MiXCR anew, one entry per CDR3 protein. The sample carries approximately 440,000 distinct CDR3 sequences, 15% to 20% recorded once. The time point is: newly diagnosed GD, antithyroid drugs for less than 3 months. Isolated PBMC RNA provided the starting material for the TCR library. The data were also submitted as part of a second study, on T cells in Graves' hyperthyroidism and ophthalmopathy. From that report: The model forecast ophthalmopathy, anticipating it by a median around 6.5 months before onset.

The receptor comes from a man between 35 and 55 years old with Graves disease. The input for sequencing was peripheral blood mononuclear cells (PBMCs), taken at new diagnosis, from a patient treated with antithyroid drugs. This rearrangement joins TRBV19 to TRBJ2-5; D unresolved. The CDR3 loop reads CASSIRQTRRETQYF. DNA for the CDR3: TGTGCCAGTAGTATCCGGCAGACCAGGCGGGAGACCCAGTACTTC.